Presented here are 6 T cell receptor beta chains from one specimen sequenced in a study of blood T cell repertoires in COVID-19. Some clones are missing from TCRdb's copy, which holds only in-frame ones; the method was immunoSEQ multiplex PCR. The table shows some 240,000 clones, with roughly 84% occurring only once. The source material was peripheral blood. Receptors were obtained from a woman in her thirties or forties who had recovered from COVID-19.

The V and J genes are TRBV5-6 and TRBJ1-6, with 8 bases that match TRBD1. CDR3 length: 16 amino acids. Germline trimming cut 1 base from V and 9 bases from J; bases unmatched to any gene: 9. Per germline, CDR1 SGHDT and CDR2 YYEEEE. The CDR3 DNA reads as TGTGCCAGCAGCTTGTTACCAGGGGGCGCATCTTCACCCCTCCACTTT. This sequence encodes CASSLLPGGASSPLHF.

The chain is built from TRBV28 and TRBJ2-7, with D hard to call. The CDR3 runs 15 residues. Trimming pared 1 base from V and 2 bases from J, leaving 12 bases between. Per the germline V gene, CDR1 is MDHEN and CDR2 is SYDVKM. The CDR3 loop reads CASSLLGDNAYEQYF. The CDR3 DNA follows: TGTGCCAGCAGTTTATTAGGCGACAATGCCTACGAGCAGTACTTC.

CDR3 region: CASSLGGYSTNEKLFF. As DNA, the CDR3 is TGTGCCAGCAGTTTAGGGGGGTATTCAACTAATGAAAAACTGTTTTTT. The V call is TRBV28, the J call TRBJ1-4, with D possibly being TRBD1 (5 bases). Germline CDR1 MDHEN, CDR2 SYDVKM. Trimming cost V 2 bases and J 0 bases, with 10 bases left between them. CDR3 size: 16 residues.

The genes are TRBV7-9 and TRBJ2-7; 14 bases are a match to TRBD2. Unmatched junction bases numbered 1, after V lost 4 bases and J lost 5 bases. Germline CDR1 reads SEHNR; CDR2 reads FQNEAQ (reference sequence). The CDR3 sequence is 14 residues long. The CDR3 is CASSSGLAGDEQYF. CDR3 nucleotide sequence: TGTGCCAGCAGCTCGGGACTAGCGGGGGACGAGCAGTACTTC. Full variable domain (missing parts from reference TRBV7-9 and TRBJ2-7): DTGVSQNPRHKITKRGQNVTFRCDPISEHNRLYWYRQTLGQGPEFLTYFQNEAQLEKSRLLSDRFSAERPKGSFSTLEIQRTEQGDSAMYLCASSSGLAGDEQYFGPGTRLTVT.

The chain combines TRBV10-3 with TRBJ2-3; 9 bases fit TRBD2. The CDR3 is 14 amino acids. Germline V gene sequence: CDR1 ENHRY, CDR2 SYGVKD. J lost 6 bases, V lost 7 bases, and 8 bases had no gene match. CDR3 sequence (DNA): TGTGCCATCACGGGCGGGGGGGCATCGGATACGCAGTATTTT. Translation gives CAITGGGASDTQYF.

J is TRBJ2-3 and V is TRBV7-2; 8 nucleotides agree with TRBD1. The CDR3 loop spans 15 amino acids. The ends lost 5 bases at V and 3 bases at J; junction bases unmatched: 7. Germline V CDR1 and CDR2: SGHTA, FQGNSA. CDR3 bases: TGTGCCAGCAGCCAGGGGGCGCTTCGGACAGATACGCAGTATTTT. It encodes CASSQGALRTDTQYF.